A single T cell receptor (beta chain) is shown here with its context. This sample is drawn from a study of cytomegalovirus exposure and HLA in healthy donors. Researchers ran the PCR with 60 Vbeta and 13 Jbeta primers. Clones were read by immunoSEQ multiplex PCR, and TCRdb kept only the in-frame ones, dropping some. Of about 140,000 clones listed, approximately 84% are singletons. The TCR sequence derives from a woman aged 55-70 years in good health and CMV-seropositive. Sequenced material: PBMCs.

CDR3 nucleotides: TGTGCCAGCAGCTTAGACCGGGCCGCGGGGCAGTTCTTC. Translating gives CASSLDRAAGQFF. The chain combines TRBV7-8 with TRBJ2-1, with D perhaps matching TRBD2 (5 bases). Germline V gives CDR1 SGHVS, CDR2 FQNEAQ. The CDR3 is 13 residues long. Trimming stripped 1 base from V and 12 bases from J, with 13 bases between.